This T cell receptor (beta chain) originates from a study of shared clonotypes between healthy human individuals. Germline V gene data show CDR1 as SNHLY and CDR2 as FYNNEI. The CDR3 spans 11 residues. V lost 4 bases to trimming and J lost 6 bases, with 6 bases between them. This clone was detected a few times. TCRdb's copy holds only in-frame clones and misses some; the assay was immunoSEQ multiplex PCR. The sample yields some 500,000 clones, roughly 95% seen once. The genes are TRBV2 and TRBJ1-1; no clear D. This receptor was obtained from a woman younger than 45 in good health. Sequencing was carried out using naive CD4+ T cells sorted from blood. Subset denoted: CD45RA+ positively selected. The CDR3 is CASSATAEAFF. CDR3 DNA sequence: TGTGCCAGCAGTGCCACTGCTGAAGCTTTCTTT.